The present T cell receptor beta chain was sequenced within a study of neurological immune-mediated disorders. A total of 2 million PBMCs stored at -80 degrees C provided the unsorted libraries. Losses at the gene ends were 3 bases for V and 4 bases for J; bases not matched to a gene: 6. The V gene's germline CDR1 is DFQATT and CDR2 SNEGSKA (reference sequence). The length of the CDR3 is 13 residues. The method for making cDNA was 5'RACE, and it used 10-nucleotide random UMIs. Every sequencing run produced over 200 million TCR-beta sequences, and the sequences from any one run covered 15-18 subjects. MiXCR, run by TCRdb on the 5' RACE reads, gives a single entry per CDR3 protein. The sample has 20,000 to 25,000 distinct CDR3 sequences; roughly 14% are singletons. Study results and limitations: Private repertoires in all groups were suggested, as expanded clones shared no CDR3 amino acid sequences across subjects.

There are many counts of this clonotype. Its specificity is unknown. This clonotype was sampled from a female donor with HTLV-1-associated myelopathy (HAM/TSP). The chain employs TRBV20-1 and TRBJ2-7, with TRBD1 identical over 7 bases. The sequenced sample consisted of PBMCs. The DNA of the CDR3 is TGCAGTGCTAGGTCCCAGGGGGTGTACGAGCAGTACTTC. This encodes CSARSQGVYEQYF.